The present TCR beta chain was sequenced within a study of T-cell memory formation after mild COVID-19. Study outcomes and limitations: CD4+ contracting clones were found mainly in CM and EM, and CD8+ ones in EMRA. Clones shrinking from day 15 to 85 showed even CD4/CD8 mixes; later expanders tilted CD4+.

This clonotype was observed a handful of times. The antigen is undetermined. Per the germline V gene, CDR1 is SEHNR and CDR2 is FQNEAQ (reference sequence). The CDR3 sequence is 15 residues long. J gave up 4 bases and V 5 bases, and 10 bases lay outside the gene matches. TCRdb independently ran MiXCR on the 5' RACE reads; one entry per CDR3 protein. The sample consists of a few hundred thousand distinct CDR3 sequences, approximately 16% of them appearing once. The sample was PBMCs or a T cell subset sorted from them (not recorded which). This TCR was sampled from a man between 18 and 35 years old who had mild COVID-19 (a few samples of this study predate the infection). Cell type and time point are not known. The V call is TRBV7-9, the J call TRBJ1-1; 7 bases line up with TRBD1. The CDR3 here is CASSRRTGLGTEAFF. Here the CDR3 DNA reads TGTGCCAGCAGCCGCCGGACAGGTTTGGGCACTGAAGCTTTCTTT.